Listed here are 20 T cell receptor beta chains from one sample, sequenced in a study of post-analysis software for immune sequencing data (dated by TCRdb to between 2015 and 2017). The study at large found these results: Patients showed significantly higher frequencies than controls for several TRBV segments, among them TRBV5-6, TRBV5-1 and TRBV20-1.

Library creation used PCR. The sequencer listed for this sample is Illumina HiSeq 2500. To reduce PCR and sequencing biases, unique molecular identifiers were incorporated into the TCR beta cDNA libraries. TCRdb passed the public sequencing reads through fastp at Q25 and MiXCR, retaining productive beta sequences. Rows are combined by CDR3 protein, so each entry shows the most common genes and DNA. This sample holds 430,000 or so distinct CDR3 sequences; about 39% were observed only once. The biggest ten clones account for approximately 7.7% of the sample. Antigens for these TCRs are unknown. Material for sequencing was blood. The receptors were sampled from a girl between 2 and 10 years old with multiple sclerosis.

There are many counts of this clonotype. V is TRBV29-1 and J is TRBJ2-7; 10 bases match TRBD2. The germline V gene encodes CDR1 SQVTM and CDR2 ANQGSEA. The CDR3 contains 13 residues. The V segment lost 4 bases and the J segment 2 bases; nucleotides outside the gene matches: 2. Written as DNA, the CDR3 is TGCAGCGTTGTCCTAGCGGGAGCCTACGAGCAGTACTTC. This encodes CSVVLAGAYEQYF.

The chain couples TRBV4-1 to TRBJ2-5; TRBD2 agrees at 9 bases. The length of the CDR3 is 15 residues. V trimming: 1 base; J trimming: 2 bases; junction bases outside the gene matches: 2. CDR1 and CDR2 (germline): MGHRA, YSYEKL. CDR3 protein: CASSQVTSGQETQYF. DNA for the CDR3: TGCGCCAGCAGCCAAGTGACTAGCGGTCAAGAGACCCAGTACTTC.

V gene TRBV28 combines with J gene TRBJ1-6; 10 bases are a match to TRBD1. This CDR3 is built from 14 residues. V lost 6 bases and J lost 13; bases outside the gene matches: 9. Germline values: CDR1 MDHEN, CDR2 SYDVKM. Here the CDR3 DNA reads TGTGCCAGCAGCACCGGGACAGGGGAAGTTCCCCTCCACTTT. It codes for CASSTGTGEVPLHF.

The chain employs TRBV6-5 and TRBJ1-3; 8 bases agree with TRBD1. This CDR3 has 14 residues. Trimming removed 0 bases from V and 15 bases from J; junction bases left unmatched: 10. In germline, CDR1 is MNHEY, CDR2 SVGAGI. CDR3 in DNA: TGTGCCAGCAGTTACTCGCGCCGGGACAGGCCTTCATATTTT. It encodes CASSYSRRDRPSYF.

This clonotype has more than one count but fewer than ten. V and J are TRBV28 and TRBJ2-7; 8 positions match TRBD1. The V and J ends lost 7 bases and 0 bases, in that order; junction bases with no gene match: 8. This CDR3 is built from 15 residues. Germline V gene lookup returns CDR1 MDHEN and CDR2 SYDVKM. The chain's CDR3 is CASTWTGLSSYEQYF. The CDR3 DNA follows: TGTGCCAGCACCTGGACAGGGCTCAGCTCCTACGAGCAGTACTTC.

This sequence joins TRBV29-1 and TRBJ2-2; the D call may be TRBD1 or TRBD2 (6 bases each). Germline V CDR1 and CDR2: SQVTM, ANQGSEA. V gave up 4 bases and J gave up 4 bases, with 13 bases separating them. The CDR3 sequence is 14 residues long. The CDR3 nucleotides are TGCAGCGTTGCTGGGGGGCCCGGCACCGGGGAGCTGTTTTTT. Its protein is CSVAGGPGTGELFF.

The CDR3 loop is CASSPTGTGGLGTEAFF. The DNA of the CDR3 is TGTGCCAGCAGCCCGACCGGGACAGGGGGCTTGGGCACTGAAGCTTTCTTT. V is TRBV7-2 and J is TRBJ1-1; TRBD1 aligns across 12 bases. The CDR3 sequence is 17 residues long. CDR1 and CDR2 from the germline V gene are SGHTA and FQGNSA. Germline trimming cut 5 bases from V and 4 bases from J; bases unmatched to any gene: 11.

This clonotype turned up a few times. The chain links TRBV6-1 to TRBJ2-7, with D possibly matching TRBD1 (6 bases). The germline V gene has CDR1 MNHNS and CDR2 SASEGT. V was shortened by 3 bases and J by 2 bases, with 14 bases between the two germline ends. The CDR3 covers 15 residues. The CDR3 reads CASSDSGDRTYEQYF. In DNA form, the CDR3 reads TGTGCCAGCAGTGATAGTGGCGACAGGACCTACGAGCAGTACTTC.

This clonotype was recorded a few times. The chain combines TRBV12-3 or TRBV12-4 with TRBJ2-1; D may be TRBD2 (6 bases). This CDR3 is 15 amino acids long. Trimming cost V 6 bases and J 5 bases, with 17 bases left between them. As DNA, the CDR3 is TGTGCCAGCAGACCCCTCACTAGCATCGACAATGAGCAGTTCTTC. The encoded protein is CASRPLTSIDNEQFF.

This rearrangement joins TRBV3-1 to TRBJ1-2, with 8 positions matching TRBD1. The CDR3 contains 15 residues. Per the germline V gene, CDR1 is LGHDT and CDR2 is YNNKEL (reference sequence). Trimming removed 1 base from V and 4 bases from J; junction bases left unmatched: 5. The DNA for the CDR3 is TGTGCCAGCAGCCAAGGATCAGGGGGCATCTATGGCTACACCTTC. Protein: CASSQGSGGIYGYTF.

Concerning this clonotype itself: Given a much more abundant clone one base away, this may be a read error. The chain is built from TRBV20-1 and TRBJ2-5; 7 bases align to TRBD1. Germline-derived CDR1 and CDR2 are DFQATT and SNEGSKA (reference sequence). CDR3 length equals 16 residues. The chain's CDR3 is CSAGDLGQPYQETQYF. The DNA for the CDR3 is TGCAGTGCTGGAGATCTGGGACAGCCGTACCAAGAGACCCAGTACTTC.

A remark on this clonotype: The CDR3 does not end in the conserved phenylalanine or tryptophan, so this is likely a read error. The CDR3 region has the DNA TGCAGCGTTGTTGGGCAAATCTTAGATACGCAGTATTTG. This gives the protein CSVVGQILDTQYL. The rearrangement uses TRBV29-1 and TRBJ2-3; D is ambiguous. This CDR3 comprises 13 residues. Germline V lookup: CDR1 SQVTM, CDR2 ANQGSEA. V was pared by 4 bases and J by 5 bases, with 13 bases between.

The genes are TRBV12-3 or TRBV12-4 and TRBJ2-7; 7 bases are shared with TRBD2. Trimming removed 4 bases from V and 1 base from J; junction bases left unmatched: 7. This CDR3 contains 15 residues. CDR3 DNA sequence: TGTGCCAGCAGTTCGGGCGGGAGAGGGTCCTACGAGCAGTACTTC. The encoded protein is CASSSGGRGSYEQYF.

The chain carries TRBV27 and TRBJ1-5; no definite D call. The V end was cut by 5 bases, the J end by 7 bases, with 15 bases between. The germline gives CDR1 MNHEY, CDR2 SMNVEV (reference sequence). This CDR3 is built from 14 residues. The CDR3 nucleotides read TGTGCCAGCAGTCCAAAACAGACTCGGCAGCCCCAGCATTTT. Encoded protein: CASSPKQTRQPQHF.

V gene TRBV20-1 combines with J gene TRBJ1-6; 7 bases agree with TRBD1. Germline lookup yields CDR1 DFQATT and CDR2 SNEGSKA (reference sequence). The V and J ends lost 5 bases and 4 bases, in that order; junction bases with no gene match: 8. This CDR3 has 15 residues. The CDR3 DNA reads as TGCAGTGCTCCGGGCGCAGGGGGTTATAATTCACCCCTCCACTTT. Its protein product is CSAPGAGGYNSPLHF.

This clonotype was detected only a few times. The chain has TRBV7-6 and TRBJ2-5, with D possibly being TRBD1 (5 bases). Trimming pared 3 bases from V and 2 bases from J, leaving 7 bases between. This CDR3 has 13 residues. The germline CDR1 and CDR2 sequences are SGHVS and FNYEAQ. The CDR3 DNA reads TGTGCCAGCAGCTTTAACAGGCAAGAGACCCAGTACTTC. Translated: CASSFNRQETQYF. The complete variable domain, with remaining parts taken from reference TRBV7-6 and TRBJ2-5, reads GAGVSQSPRYKVTKRGQDVALRCDPISGHVSLYWYRQALGQGPEFLTYFNYEAQQDKSGLPNDRFSAERPEGSISTLTIQRTEQRDSAMYRCASSFNRQETQYFGPGTRLLVL.

V usage is TRBV29-1 and J usage is TRBJ2-2; the D gene is possibly TRBD1 (6 bases). The CDR3 is 13 residues long. CDR1 is SQVTM, CDR2 ANQGSEA, per germline. CDR3 in DNA: TGCAACGTCGTGGACAGCCTTACCGGGGAGCTGTTTTTT. Amino acids: CNVVDSLTGELFF.

The chain recombines TRBV28 with TRBJ1-5; a weak D match, TRBD1 (5 bases). This CDR3 has 17 residues. With 4 bases removed from V and 9 bases from J, the gap between germline ends came to 25 bases. CDR1 and CDR2 (germline): MDHEN, SYDVKM. CDR3 DNA sequence: TGTGCCAGCAGTTCGGATCCGGACGGGACGTTGGGATGGCCCCAGCATTTT. Translation: CASSSDPDGTLGWPQHF.

The chain recombines TRBV28 with TRBJ2-4, with 7 bases fitting TRBD1. The CDR3 runs 15 residues. J was trimmed by 4 bases and V by 4 bases; bases with no gene match: 7. Germline CDR1 is MDHEN and CDR2 is SYDVKM. Here the CDR3 DNA reads TGTGCCAGCAGTTCTATAACAGGGGCGAAAAACATTCAGTACTTC. Its protein is CASSSITGAKNIQYF.

The V call is TRBV28, the J call TRBJ1-5, with D possibly being TRBD1 (5 bases). Germline values: CDR1 MDHEN, CDR2 SYDVKM. Trimming took off 2 bases at V and 4 bases at J, with 12 bases between the two ends. The CDR3 extends over 15 amino acids. The CDR3: CASSLMVWGNQPQHF. CDR3 DNA: TGTGCCAGCAGTTTAATGGTCTGGGGGAATCAGCCCCAGCATTTT.